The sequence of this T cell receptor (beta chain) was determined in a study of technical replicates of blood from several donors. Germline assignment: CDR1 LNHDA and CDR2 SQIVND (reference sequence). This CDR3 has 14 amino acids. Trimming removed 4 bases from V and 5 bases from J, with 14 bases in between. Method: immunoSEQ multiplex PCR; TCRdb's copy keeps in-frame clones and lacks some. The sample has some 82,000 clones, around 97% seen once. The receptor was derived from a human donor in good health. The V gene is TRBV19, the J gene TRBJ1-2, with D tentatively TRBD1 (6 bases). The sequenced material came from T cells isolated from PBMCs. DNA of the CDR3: TGTGCCAGTAGTACACCGACAGGACGGTATGGCTACACCTTC. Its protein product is CASSTPTGRYGYTF.